The present T cell receptor beta chain was sequenced within a study of cytomegalovirus exposure and HLA in healthy donors. Primers: 60 Vbeta forward and 13 Jbeta reverse. Data came from immunoSEQ multiplex PCR; TCRdb stores just in-frame clones and leaves some out. The table records 90,000 to 120,000 clones, around 80% of them present only once. Study results and limitations: Later on, an analysis tied 15,000 to 20,000 TCR beta sequences to HLA alleles at 0.05 false discovery rate.

Germline V lookup: CDR1 SGHAT, CDR2 FQDESV (reference sequence). The CDR3 totals 12 residues. J lost 8 bases, V lost 3 bases, and 3 bases had no gene match. Of note for this clone: Its antigen is unidentified.

This clonotype was obtained from a woman between 18 and 30 years old in good health and CMV-seronegative. The chain carries TRBV11-1 and TRBJ1-2, with TRBD1 identical over 7 bases. Source material: PBMCs. The DNA for the CDR3 is TGTGCCAGCAGCTTGACAGGGCGAGGCTACACCTTC. It translates to CASSLTGRGYTF.